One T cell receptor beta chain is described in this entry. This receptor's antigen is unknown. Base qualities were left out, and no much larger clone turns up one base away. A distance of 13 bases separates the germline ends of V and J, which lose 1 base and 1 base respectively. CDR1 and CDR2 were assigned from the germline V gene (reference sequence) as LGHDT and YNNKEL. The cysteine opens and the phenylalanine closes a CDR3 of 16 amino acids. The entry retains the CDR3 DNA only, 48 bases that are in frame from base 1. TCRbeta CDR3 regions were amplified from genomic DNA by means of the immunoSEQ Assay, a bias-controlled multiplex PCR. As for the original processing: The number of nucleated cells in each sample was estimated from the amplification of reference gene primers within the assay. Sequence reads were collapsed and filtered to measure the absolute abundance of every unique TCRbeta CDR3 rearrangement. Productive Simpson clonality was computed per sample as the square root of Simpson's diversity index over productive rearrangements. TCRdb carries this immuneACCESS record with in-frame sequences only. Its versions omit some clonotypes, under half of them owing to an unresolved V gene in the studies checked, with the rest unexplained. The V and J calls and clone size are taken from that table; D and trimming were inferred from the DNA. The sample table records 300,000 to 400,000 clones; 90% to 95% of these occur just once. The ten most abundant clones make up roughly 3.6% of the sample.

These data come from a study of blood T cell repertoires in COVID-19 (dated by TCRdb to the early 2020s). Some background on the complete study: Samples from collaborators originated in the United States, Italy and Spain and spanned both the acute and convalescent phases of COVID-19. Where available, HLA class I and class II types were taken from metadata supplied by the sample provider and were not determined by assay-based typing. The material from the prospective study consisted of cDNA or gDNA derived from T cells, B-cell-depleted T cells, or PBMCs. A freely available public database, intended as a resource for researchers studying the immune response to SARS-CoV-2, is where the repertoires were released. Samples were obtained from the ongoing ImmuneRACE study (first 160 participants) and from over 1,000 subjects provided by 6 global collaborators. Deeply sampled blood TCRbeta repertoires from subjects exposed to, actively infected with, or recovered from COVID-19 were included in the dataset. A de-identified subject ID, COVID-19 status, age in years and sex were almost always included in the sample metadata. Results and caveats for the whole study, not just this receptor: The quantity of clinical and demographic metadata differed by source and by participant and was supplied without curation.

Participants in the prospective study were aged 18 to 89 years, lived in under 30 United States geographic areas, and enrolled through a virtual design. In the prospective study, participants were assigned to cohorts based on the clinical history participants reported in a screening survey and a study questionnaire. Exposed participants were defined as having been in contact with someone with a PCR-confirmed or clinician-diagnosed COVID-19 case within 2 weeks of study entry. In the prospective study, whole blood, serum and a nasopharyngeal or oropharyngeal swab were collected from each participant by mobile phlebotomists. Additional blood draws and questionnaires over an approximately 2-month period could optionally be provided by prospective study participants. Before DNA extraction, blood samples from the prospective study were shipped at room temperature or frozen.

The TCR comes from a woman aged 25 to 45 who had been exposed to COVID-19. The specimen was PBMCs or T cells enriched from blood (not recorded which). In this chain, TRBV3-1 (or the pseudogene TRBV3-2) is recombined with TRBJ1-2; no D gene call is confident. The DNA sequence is TGTGCCAGCAGCCAAGCTCGGGATTTGAGTAACTATGGCTACACCTTC. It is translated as CASSQARDLSNYGYTF.